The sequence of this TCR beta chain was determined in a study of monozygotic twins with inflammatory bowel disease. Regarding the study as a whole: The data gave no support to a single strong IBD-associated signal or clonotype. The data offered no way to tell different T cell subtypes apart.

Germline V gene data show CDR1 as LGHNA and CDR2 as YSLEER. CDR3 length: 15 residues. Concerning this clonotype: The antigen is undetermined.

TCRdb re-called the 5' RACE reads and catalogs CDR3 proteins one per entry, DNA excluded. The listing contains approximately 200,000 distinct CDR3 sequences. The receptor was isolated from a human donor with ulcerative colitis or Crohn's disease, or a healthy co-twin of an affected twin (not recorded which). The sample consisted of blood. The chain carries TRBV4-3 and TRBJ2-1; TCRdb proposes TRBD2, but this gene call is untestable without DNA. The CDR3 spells CASSPTSGRENEQFF.